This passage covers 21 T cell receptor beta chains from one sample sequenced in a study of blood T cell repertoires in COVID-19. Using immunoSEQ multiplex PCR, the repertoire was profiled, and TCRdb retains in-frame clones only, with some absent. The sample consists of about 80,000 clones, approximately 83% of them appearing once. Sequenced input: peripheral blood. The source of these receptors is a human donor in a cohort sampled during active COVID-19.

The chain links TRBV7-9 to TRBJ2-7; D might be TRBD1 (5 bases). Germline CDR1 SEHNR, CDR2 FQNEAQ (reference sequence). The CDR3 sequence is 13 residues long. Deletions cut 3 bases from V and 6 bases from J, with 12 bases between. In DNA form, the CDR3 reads TGTGCCAGCAGCTTCTCAGGGCCTAGCGAGCAGTACTTC. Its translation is CASSFSGPSEQYF.

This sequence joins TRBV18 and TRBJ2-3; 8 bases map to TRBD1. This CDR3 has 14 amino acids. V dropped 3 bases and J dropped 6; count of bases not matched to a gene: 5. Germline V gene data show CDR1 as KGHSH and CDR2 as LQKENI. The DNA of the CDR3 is TGTGCCAGCTCACCTGTTGGGACAGGCGATACGCAGTATTTT. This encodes CASSPVGTGDTQYF.

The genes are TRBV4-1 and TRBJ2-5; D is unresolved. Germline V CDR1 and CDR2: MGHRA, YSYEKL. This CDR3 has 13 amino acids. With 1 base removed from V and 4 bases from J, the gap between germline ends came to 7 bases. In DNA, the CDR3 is TGCGCCAGCAGCCAAGTGAGAGGAGAGACCCAGTACTTC. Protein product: CASSQVRGETQYF.

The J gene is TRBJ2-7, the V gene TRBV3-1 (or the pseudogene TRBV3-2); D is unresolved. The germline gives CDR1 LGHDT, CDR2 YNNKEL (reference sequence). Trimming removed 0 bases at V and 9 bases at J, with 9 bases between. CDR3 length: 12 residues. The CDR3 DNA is TGTGCCAGCAGCCAAGAGATGGCGGTGCAGTACTTC. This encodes CASSQEMAVQYF.

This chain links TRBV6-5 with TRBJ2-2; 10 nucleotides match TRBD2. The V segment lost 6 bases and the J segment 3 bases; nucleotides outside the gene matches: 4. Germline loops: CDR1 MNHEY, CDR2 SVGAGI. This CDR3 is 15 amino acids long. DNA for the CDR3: TGTGCCAGCAGCGCTAGCGGGGGTGACACCGGGGAGCTGTTTTTT. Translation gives CASSASGGDTGELFF.

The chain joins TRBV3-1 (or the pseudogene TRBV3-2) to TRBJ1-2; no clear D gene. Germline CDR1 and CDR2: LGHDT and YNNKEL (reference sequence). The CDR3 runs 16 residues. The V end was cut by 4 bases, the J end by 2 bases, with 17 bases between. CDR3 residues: CASSPEWAVVNYGYTF. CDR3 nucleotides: TGTGCCAGCAGCCCCGAGTGGGCAGTAGTAAACTATGGCTACACCTTC.

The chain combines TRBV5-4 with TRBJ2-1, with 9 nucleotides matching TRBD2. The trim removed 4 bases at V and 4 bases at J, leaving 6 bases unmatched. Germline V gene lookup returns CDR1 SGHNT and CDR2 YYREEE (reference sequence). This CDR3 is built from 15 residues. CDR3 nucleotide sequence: TGTGCCAGCAGCCTGAGCACTAGCGGGTACAATGAGCAGTTCTTC. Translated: CASSLSTSGYNEQFF.

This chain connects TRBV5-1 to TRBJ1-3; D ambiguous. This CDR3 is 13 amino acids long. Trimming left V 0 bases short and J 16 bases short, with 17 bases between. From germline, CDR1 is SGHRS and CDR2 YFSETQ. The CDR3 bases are TGCGCCAGCAGCTTGGAGGAGTCGAGCATACGGTATTTT. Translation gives CASSLEESSIRYF.

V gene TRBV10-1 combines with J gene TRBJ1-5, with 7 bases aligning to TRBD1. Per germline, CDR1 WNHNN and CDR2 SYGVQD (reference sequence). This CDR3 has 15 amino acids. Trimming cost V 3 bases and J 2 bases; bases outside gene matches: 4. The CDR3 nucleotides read TGCGCCAGCAGTGACCCCGGGACAGGCAATCAGCCCCAGCATTTT. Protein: CASSDPGTGNQPQHF.

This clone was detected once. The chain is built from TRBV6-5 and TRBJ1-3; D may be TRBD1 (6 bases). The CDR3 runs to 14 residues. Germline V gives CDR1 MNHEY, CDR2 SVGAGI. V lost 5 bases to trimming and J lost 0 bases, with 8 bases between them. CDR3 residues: CASSQDSSGNTIYF. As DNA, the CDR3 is TGTGCCAGCAGTCAGGACAGCTCTGGAAACACCATATATTTT.

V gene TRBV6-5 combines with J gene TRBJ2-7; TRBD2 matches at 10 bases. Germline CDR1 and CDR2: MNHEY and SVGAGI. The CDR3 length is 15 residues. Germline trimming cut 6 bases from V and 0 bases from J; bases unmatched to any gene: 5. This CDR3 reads CASRVAGGSSYEQYF. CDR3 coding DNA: TGTGCCAGCAGGGTAGCGGGGGGTAGCTCCTACGAGCAGTACTTC.

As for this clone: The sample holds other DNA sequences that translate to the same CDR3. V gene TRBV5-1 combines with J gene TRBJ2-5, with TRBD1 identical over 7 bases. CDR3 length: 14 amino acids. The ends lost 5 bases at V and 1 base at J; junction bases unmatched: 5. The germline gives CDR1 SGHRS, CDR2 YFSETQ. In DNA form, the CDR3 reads TGCGCCAGCAGTCCGACAGGGTCCCAAGAGACCCAGTACTTC. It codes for CASSPTGSQETQYF.

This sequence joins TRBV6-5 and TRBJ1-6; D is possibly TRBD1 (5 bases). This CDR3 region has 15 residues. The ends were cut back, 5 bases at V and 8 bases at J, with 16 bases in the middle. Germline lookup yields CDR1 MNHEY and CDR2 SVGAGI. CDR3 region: CASSLDRDFYSPLHF. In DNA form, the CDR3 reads TGTGCCAGCAGTCTCGACCGGGACTTTTATTCACCCCTCCACTTT.

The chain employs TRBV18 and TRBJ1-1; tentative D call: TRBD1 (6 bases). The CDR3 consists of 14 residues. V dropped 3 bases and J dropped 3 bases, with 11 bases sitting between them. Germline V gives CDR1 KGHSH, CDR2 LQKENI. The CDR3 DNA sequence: TGTGCCAGCTCACCGAACAGGGCTGACACTGAAGCTTTCTTT. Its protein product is CASSPNRADTEAFF.

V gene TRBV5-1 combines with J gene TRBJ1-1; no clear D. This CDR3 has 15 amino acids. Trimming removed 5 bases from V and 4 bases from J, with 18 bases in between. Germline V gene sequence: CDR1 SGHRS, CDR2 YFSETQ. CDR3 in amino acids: CASRTDPRVGTEAFF. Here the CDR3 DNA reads TGCGCCAGCAGGACCGATCCGCGGGTGGGCACTGAAGCTTTCTTT.

The CDR3 DNA sequence: TGTGCCAGCAGTTTAGCGCGGACAGGGGGCACTGAAGCTTTCTTT. This encodes CASSLARTGGTEAFF. V usage is TRBV28 and J usage is TRBJ1-1; TRBD1 matches 10 bases. J lost 4 bases, V lost 2 bases, and 4 bases had no gene match. This CDR3 comprises 15 residues. CDR1 is MDHEN and CDR2 is SYDVKM in the germline V gene.

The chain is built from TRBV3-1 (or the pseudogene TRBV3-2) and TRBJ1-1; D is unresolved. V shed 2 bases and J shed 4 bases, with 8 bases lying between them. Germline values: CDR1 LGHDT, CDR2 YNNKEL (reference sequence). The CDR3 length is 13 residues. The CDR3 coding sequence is TGTGCCAGCAGCCAAAGGGAGGCCACTGAAGCTTTCTTT. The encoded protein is CASSQREATEAFF.

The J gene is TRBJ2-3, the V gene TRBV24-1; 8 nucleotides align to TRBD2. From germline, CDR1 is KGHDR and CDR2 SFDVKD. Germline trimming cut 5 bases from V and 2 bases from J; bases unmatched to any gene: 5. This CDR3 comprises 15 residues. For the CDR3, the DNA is TGTGCCACCAGTGTCGGGGGGGGAATCACAGATACGCAGTATTTT. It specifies CATSVGGGITDTQYF.

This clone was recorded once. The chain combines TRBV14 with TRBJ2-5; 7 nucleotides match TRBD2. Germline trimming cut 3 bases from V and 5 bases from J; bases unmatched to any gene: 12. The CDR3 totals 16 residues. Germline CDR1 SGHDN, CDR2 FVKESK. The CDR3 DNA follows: TGTGCCAGCAGCCAGAGCGGGACCCTTAAACGCGAGACCCAGTACTTC. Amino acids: CASSQSGTLKRETQYF.

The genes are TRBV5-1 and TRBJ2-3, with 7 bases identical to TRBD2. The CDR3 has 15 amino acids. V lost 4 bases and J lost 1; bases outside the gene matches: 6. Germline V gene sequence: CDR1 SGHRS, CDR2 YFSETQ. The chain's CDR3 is CASSGAGRRTDTQYF. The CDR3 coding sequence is TGCGCCAGCAGCGGGGCCGGGAGGCGCACAGATACGCAGTATTTT.

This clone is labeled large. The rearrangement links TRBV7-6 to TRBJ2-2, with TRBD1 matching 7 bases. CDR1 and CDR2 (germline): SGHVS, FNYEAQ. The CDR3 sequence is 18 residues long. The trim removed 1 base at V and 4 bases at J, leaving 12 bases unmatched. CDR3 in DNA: TGTGCCAGCAGCTTAGGGGACGAGGGGGCGGACCCCACCGGGGAGCTGTTTTTT. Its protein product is CASSLGDEGADPTGELFF.